These 12 T cell receptor beta chains were all obtained from the same sample, sequenced in a study of blood T cell repertoires in COVID-19. Assay: immunoSEQ multiplex PCR; the TCRdb copy retains only in-frame clones and omits some. The data show 450,000 to 500,000 clones, approximately 85% seen once. The sample comprised peripheral blood. These receptors were obtained from a human donor in a cohort sampled during active COVID-19.

This clone was detected a few times. The chain employs TRBV29-1 and TRBJ1-4; D is unresolved. Trimming took 4 bases from V and 7 from J, leaving 10 bases between them. Per the germline V gene, CDR1 is SQVTM and CDR2 is ANQGSEA. The CDR3 sequence is 12 residues long. This CDR3 is CSVGESIEKLFF. The CDR3 region has the DNA TGCAGCGTTGGAGAAAGCATTGAAAAACTGTTTTTT.

The J gene is TRBJ1-1, the V gene TRBV5-1, with D possibly matching TRBD1 (6 bases). CDR3 length: 17 residues. With 0 bases removed from V and 0 bases from J, the gap between germline ends came to 15 bases. Germline assignment: CDR1 SGHRS and CDR2 YFSETQ. The CDR3 sequence is CASSLEGVGTMNTEAFF. Here the CDR3 DNA reads TGCGCCAGCAGCTTGGAGGGGGTGGGGACCATGAACACTGAAGCTTTCTTT.

The chain combines TRBV20-1 with TRBJ1-6; 7 bases are shared with TRBD1. V lost 3 bases, J lost 7 bases, and 6 bases stayed unmatched. Germline lookup yields CDR1 DFQATT and CDR2 SNEGSKA (reference sequence). The CDR3 is 14 residues long. CDR3 region: CSASFGQENSPLHF. In nucleotides, the CDR3 is TGCAGTGCTAGTTTCGGACAGGAAAATTCACCCCTCCACTTT.

J is TRBJ1-2 and V is TRBV13, with D possibly matching TRBD1 (5 bases). Germline CDR1 PRHDT, CDR2 FYEKMQ (reference sequence). Trimming cost V 4 bases and J 8 bases, with 23 bases left between them. This CDR3 has 16 amino acids. The CDR3 DNA sequence: TGTGCCAGCAGCTCCGAAGGGACTCTACAATGGCGCGGCTACACCTTC. Protein: CASSSEGTLQWRGYTF.

The chain carries TRBV19 and TRBJ2-5, with D possibly TRBD2 on 5 matching bases. The germline V gene has CDR1 LNHDA and CDR2 SQIVND (reference sequence). V shed 5 bases and J shed 1 base, with 11 bases lying between them. CDR3 length: 14 residues. The CDR3 region has the DNA TGTGCCAGTAGTCCCCCTGAGGGCCAAGAGACCCAGTACTTC. It yields the protein CASSPPEGQETQYF.

The chain employs TRBV28 and TRBJ2-7; D is undetermined. The length of the CDR3 is 15 residues. Germline V CDR1 and CDR2: MDHEN, SYDVKM. The germline V and J ends were trimmed by 3 bases and 2 bases, with 14 bases remaining between them. CDR3 loop: CASSFPPQRPYEQYF. Here the CDR3 DNA reads TGTGCCAGCAGTTTCCCCCCCCAGCGCCCCTACGAGCAGTACTTC.

The chain couples TRBV2 to TRBJ2-7, with a weak D call TRBD2 (6 bases). The CDR3 loop spans 14 amino acids. Trimming removed 0 bases at V and 2 bases at J, with 8 bases between. Germline V gives CDR1 SNHLY, CDR2 FYNNEI. The CDR3 protein is CASSEARTTYEQYF. In DNA form, the CDR3 reads TGTGCCAGCAGTGAAGCGCGGACTACCTACGAGCAGTACTTC.

The chain has TRBV2 and TRBJ2-7, with TRBD1 as a possible D gene (6 bases). The germline V gene has CDR1 SNHLY and CDR2 FYNNEI. The CDR3 contains 15 residues. The V end lost 4 bases, the J end lost 2 bases, and 15 bases lay between the germline ends. CDR3 coding DNA: TGTGCCAGCAGTGGGGGACACCAGTTCCCCTACGAGCAGTACTTC. It encodes CASSGGHQFPYEQYF. Together with reference TRBV2 and TRBJ2-7, the CDR3 gives the full variable domain: EPEVTQTPSHQVTQMGQEVILRCVPISNHLYFYWYRQILGQKVEFLVSFYNNEISEKSEIFDDQFSVERPDGSNFTLKIRSTKLEDSAMYFCASSGGHQFPYEQYFGPGTRLTVT.

The rearrangement joins TRBV5-1 to TRBJ1-2, with D possibly matching TRBD1 (5 bases). The CDR3 runs to 14 residues. V shed 9 bases and J shed 0 bases, with 15 bases lying between them. CDR1 SGHRS and CDR2 YFSETQ come from the germline V gene. CDR3 DNA sequence: TGCGCCACCATACCCGGGGGTCCTAACTATGGCTACACCTTC. The encoded protein is CATIPGGPNYGYTF.

V and J are TRBV9 and TRBJ1-6, with TRBD1 matching over 8 bases. The V gene's germline CDR1 is SGDLS and CDR2 YYNGEE. V shed 3 bases, J shed 12 bases, and the junction held 8 bases outside the gene matches. This CDR3 comprises 14 residues. The CDR3 DNA follows: TGTGCCAGCAGCGCCGGACAGGGAGGTCTACCCCTCCACTTT. Translation gives CASSAGQGGLPLHF. Full variable domain (remainder filled in from reference TRBV9 and TRBJ1-6): DSGVTQTPKHLITATGQRVTLRCSPRSGDLSVYWYQQSLDQGLQFLIQYYNGEERAKGNILERFSAQQFPDLHSELNLSSLELGDSALYFCASSAGQGGLPLHFGNGTRLTVT.

As to this clone: The same CDR3 also results from other DNA sequences found in this sample. The chain links TRBV5-1 to TRBJ2-3, with 10 nucleotides matching TRBD1. The CDR3 runs to 15 residues. Germline trimming cut 2 bases from V and 1 base from J; bases unmatched to any gene: 1. Germline V lookup: CDR1 SGHRS, CDR2 YFSETQ. Written as DNA, the CDR3 is TGCGCCAGCAGCTTAGGGACAGGGGGCACAGATACGCAGTATTTT. Encoded protein: CASSLGTGGTDTQYF.

This chain's CDR3 is CASSLAGTHNEKLFF. Here the CDR3 DNA reads TGTGCCAGCAGCTTAGCCGGGACACACAATGAAAAACTGTTTTTT. The chain is built from TRBV7-9 and TRBJ1-4; a weak D match, TRBD1 (6 bases). The CDR3 runs to 15 residues. The V gene's germline CDR1 is SEHNR and CDR2 FQNEAQ (reference sequence). V was clipped by 0 bases and J by 5 bases, with 10 bases between them.